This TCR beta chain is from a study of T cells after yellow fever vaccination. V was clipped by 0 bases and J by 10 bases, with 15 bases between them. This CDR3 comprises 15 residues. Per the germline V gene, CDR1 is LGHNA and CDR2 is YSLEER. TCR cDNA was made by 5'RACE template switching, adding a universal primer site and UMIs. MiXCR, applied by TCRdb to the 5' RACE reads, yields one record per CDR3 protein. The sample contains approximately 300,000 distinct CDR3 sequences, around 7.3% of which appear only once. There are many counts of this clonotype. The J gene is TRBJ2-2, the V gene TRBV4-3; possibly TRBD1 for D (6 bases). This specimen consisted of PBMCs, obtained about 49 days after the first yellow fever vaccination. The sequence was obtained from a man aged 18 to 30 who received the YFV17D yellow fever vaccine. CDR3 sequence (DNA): TGCGCCAGCAGCCAAGATGTTGTACGGACAGAGGAGCTGTTTTTT. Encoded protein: CASSQDVVRTEELFF.